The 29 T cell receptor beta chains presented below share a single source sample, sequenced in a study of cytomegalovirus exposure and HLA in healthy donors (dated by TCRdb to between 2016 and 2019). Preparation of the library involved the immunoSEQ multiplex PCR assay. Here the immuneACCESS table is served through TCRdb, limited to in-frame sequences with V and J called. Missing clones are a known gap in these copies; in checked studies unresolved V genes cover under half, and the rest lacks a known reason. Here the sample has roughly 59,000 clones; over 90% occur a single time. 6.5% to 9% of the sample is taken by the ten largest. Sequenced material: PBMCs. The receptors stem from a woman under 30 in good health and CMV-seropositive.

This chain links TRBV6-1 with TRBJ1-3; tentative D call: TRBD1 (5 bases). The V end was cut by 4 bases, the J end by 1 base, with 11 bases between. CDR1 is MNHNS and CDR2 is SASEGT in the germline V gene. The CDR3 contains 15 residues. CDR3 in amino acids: CASSGQRLSGNTIYF. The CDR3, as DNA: TGTGCCAGCAGTGGACAGCGCCTTTCTGGAAACACCATATATTTT.

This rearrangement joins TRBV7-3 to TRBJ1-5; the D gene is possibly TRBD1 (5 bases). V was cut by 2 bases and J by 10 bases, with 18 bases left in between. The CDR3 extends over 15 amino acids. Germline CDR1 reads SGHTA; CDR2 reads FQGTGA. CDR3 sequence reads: CASSLGQGTTSPQHF. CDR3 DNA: TGTGCCAGCAGCTTAGGGCAGGGTACAACCAGCCCCCAGCATTTT. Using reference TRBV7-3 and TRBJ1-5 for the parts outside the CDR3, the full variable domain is GAGVSQTPSNKVTEKGKYVELRCDPISGHTALYWYRQSLGQGPEFLIYFQGTGAADDSGLPNDRFFAVRPEGSVSTLKIQRTERGDSAVYLCASSLGQGTTSPQHFGDGTRLSIL.

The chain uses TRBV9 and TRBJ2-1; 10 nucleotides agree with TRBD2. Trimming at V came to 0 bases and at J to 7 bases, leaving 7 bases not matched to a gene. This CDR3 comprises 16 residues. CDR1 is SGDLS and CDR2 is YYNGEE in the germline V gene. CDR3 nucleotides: TGTGCCAGCAGCGTAGAGTCTAGCGGGAGTGGAAATGAGCAGTTCTTC. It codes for CASSVESSGSGNEQFF.

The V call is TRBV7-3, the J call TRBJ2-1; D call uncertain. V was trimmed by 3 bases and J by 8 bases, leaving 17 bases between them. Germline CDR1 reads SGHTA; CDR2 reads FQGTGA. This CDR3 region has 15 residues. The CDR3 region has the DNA TGTGCCAGCAGCTTCCTAGGTTTCTCTGGTGATGAGCAGTTCTTC. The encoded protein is CASSFLGFSGDEQFF.

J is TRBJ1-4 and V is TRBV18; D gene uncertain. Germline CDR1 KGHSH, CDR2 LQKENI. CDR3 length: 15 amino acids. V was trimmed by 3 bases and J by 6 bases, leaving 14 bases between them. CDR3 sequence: CASSPAGLFDEKLFF. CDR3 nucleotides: TGTGCCAGCTCACCCGCGGGTTTATTTGATGAAAAACTGTTTTTT.

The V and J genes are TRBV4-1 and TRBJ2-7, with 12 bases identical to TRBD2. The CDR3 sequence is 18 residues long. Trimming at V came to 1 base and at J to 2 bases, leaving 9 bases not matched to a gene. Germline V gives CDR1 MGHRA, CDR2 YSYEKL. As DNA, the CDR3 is TGCGCCAGCAGCCAAGCCCCTAGCGGGGGGGACATAACCTACGAGCAGTACTTC. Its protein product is CASSQAPSGGDITYEQYF.

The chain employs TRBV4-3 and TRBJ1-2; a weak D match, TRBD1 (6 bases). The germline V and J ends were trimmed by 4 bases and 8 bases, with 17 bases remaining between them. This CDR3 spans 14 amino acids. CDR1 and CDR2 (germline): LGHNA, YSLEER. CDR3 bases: TGCGCCAGCAGCCCCAGATCCAGGGGAAGCGGCTACACCTTC. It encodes CASSPRSRGSGYTF.

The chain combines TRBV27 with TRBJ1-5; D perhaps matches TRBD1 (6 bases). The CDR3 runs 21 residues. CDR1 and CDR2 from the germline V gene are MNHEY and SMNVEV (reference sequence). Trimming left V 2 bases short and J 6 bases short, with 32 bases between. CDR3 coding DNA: TGTGCCAGCAGTTTACACCCTTCTCTAACCACCCAGGGGATACGATTTCAGCCCCAGCATTTT. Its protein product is CASSLHPSLTTQGIRFQPQHF.

The CDR3, as DNA: TGTGCCATCAGGACAGGGGAATGGACTGAAGCTTTCTTT. Residues: CAIRTGEWTEAFF. The V call is TRBV10-3, the J call TRBJ1-1; TRBD1 agrees at 8 bases. The CDR3 extends over 13 amino acids. Germline CDR1 ENHRY, CDR2 SYGVKD. With 6 bases clipped from V and 5 bases from J, the junction kept 5 bases outside the gene matches.

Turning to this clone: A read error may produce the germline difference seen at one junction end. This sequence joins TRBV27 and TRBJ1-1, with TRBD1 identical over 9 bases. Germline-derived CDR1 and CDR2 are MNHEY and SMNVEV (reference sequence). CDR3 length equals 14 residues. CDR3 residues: CASSLSMGTGPHLF. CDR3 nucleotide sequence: TGTGCCAGCAGTTTATCAATGGGGACAGGGCCCCACCTTTTT.

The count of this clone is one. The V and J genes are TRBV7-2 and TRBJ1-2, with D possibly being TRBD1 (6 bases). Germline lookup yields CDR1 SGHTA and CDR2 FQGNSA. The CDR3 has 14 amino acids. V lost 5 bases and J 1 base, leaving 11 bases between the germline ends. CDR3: CASSLSRGNYGYTF. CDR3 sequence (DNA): TGTGCCAGCAGCCTTTCCAGGGGTAACTATGGCTACACCTTC. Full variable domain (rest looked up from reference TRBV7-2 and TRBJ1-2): GAGVSQSPSNKVTEKGKDVELRCDPISGHTALYWYRQSLGQGLEFLIYFQGNSAPDKSGLPSDRFSAERTGGSVSTLTIQRTQQEDSAVYLCASSLSRGNYGYTFGSGTRLTVV.

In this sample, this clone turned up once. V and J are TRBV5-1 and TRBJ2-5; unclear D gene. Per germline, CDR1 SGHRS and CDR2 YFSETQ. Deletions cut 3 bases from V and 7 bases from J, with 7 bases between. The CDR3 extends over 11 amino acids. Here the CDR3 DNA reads TGCGCCAGCAGCTCTAGTGGGACCCAGTACTTC. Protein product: CASSSSGTQYF.

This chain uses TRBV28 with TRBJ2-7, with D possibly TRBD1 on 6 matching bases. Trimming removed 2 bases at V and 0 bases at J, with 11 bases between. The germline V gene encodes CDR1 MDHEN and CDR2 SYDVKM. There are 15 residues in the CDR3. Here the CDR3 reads CASSLAGALSYEQYF. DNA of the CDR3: TGTGCCAGCAGTTTAGCAGGGGCCCTCTCCTACGAGCAGTACTTC.

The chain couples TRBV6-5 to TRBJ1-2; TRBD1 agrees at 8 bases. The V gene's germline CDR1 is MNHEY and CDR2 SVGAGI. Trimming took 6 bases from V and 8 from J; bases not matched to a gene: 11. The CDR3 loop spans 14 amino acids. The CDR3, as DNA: TGTGCCAGCAGCCCGACAGGGGTCAGTGGGGGCTACACCTTC. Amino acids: CASSPTGVSGGYTF.

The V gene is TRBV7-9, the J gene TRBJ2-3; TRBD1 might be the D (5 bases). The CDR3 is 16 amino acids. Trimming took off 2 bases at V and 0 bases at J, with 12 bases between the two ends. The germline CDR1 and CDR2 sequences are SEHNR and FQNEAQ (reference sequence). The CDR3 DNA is TGTGCCAGCAGCTTATCTTCCAGGGAAAGCACAGATACGCAGTATTTT. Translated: CASSLSSRESTDTQYF.

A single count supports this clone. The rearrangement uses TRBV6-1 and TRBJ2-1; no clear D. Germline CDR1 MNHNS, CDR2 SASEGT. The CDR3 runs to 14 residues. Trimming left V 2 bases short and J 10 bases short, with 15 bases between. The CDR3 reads CASSEIWSVAEQFF. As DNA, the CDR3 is TGTGCCAGCAGTGAAATTTGGTCGGTCGCCGAGCAGTTCTTC.

DNA for the CDR3: TGTGCCAGCCGCCAGGGAGGTACTAATGAAAAACTGTTTTTT. Protein sequence: CASRQGGTNEKLFF. The chain has TRBV6-6 and TRBJ1-4; possible D gene TRBD1, 5 bases. The CDR3 totals 14 residues. In germline, CDR1 is MNHNY, CDR2 SVGAGI (reference sequence). With 8 bases removed from V and 2 bases from J, the gap between germline ends came to 12 bases.

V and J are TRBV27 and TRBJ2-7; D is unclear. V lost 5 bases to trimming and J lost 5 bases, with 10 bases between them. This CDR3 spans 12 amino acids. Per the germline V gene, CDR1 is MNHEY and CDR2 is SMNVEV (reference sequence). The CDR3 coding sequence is TGTGCCAGCAGTCCGCGGCTCCACGAGCAGTACTTC. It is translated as CASSPRLHEQYF.

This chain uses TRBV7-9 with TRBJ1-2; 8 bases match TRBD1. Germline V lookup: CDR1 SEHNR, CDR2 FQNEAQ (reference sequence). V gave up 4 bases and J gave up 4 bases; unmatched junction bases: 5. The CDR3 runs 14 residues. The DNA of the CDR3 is TGTGCCAGCAGCTACGGGGACAGGACCTATGGCTACACCTTC. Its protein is CASSYGDRTYGYTF.

DNA for the CDR3: TGTGCCAGCAGAGAAAGACTAGCGGGAGGATTCGAGCAGTACTTC. Its protein is CASRERLAGGFEQYF. The rearrangement uses TRBV7-2 and TRBJ2-5; 13 bases agree with TRBD2. The DNA end favors TRBJ2-7, so the J call may be wrong. Germline CDR1 SGHTA, CDR2 FQGNSA. The CDR3 has 15 residues.

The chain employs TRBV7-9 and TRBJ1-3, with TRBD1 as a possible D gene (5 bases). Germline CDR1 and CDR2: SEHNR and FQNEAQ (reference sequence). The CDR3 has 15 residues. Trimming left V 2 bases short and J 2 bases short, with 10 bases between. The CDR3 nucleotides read TGTGCCAGCAGCTTATCGCGGGGGGCTGGAAACACCATATATTTT. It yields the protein CASSLSRGAGNTIYF.

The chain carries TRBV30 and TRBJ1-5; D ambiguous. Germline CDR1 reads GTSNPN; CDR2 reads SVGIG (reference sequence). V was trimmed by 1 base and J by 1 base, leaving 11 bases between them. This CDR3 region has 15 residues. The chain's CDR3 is CAWSARVRSNQPQHF. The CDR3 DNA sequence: TGTGCCTGGAGTGCGAGGGTTCGGAGCAATCAGCCCCAGCATTTT.

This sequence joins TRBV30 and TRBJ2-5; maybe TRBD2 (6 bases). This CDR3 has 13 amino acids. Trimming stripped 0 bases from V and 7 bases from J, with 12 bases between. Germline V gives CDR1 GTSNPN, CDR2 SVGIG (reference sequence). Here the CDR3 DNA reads TGTGCCTGGAGTGTAACGGGAGTTGGGACCCAGTACTTC. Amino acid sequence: CAWSVTGVGTQYF.

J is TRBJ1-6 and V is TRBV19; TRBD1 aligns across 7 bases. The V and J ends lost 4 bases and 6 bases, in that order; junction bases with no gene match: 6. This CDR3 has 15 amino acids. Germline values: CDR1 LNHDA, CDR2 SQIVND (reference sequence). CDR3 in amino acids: CASSTGGSSNSPLHF. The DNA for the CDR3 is TGTGCCAGTAGTACAGGGGGATCTAGTAATTCACCCCTCCACTTT.

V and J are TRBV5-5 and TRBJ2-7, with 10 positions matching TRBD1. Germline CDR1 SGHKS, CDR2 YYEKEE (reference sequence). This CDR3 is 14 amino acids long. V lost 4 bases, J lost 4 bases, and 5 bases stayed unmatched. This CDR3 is CASSPGQGLYEQYF. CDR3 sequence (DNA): TGTGCCAGCAGCCCGGGACAGGGGTTGTACGAGCAGTACTTC.

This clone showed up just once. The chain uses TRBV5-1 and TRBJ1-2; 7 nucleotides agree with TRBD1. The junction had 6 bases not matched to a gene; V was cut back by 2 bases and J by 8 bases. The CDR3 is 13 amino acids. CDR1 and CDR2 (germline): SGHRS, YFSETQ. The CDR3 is CASSFEGAEGYTF. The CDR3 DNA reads TGCGCCAGCAGCTTCGAGGGGGCCGAGGGCTACACCTTC. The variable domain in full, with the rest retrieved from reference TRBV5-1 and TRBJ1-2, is KAGVTQTPRYLIKTRGQQVTLSCSPISGHRSVSWYQQTPGQGLQFLFEYFSETQRNKGNFPGRFSGRQFSNSRSEMNVSTLELGDSALYLCASSFEGAEGYTFGSGTRLTVV.

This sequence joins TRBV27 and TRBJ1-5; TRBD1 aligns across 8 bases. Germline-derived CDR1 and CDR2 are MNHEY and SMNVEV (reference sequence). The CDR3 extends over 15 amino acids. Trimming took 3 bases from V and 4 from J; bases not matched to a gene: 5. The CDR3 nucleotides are TGTGCCAGCAGTTTCTCAGGGGGCATTAATCAGCCCCAGCATTTT. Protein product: CASSFSGGINQPQHF.

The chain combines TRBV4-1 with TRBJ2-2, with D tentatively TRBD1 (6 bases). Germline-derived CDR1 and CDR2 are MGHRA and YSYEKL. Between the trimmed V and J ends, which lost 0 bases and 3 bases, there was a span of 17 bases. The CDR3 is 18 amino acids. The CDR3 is CASSQDHAQGKYTGELFF. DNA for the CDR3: TGCGCCAGCAGCCAAGATCATGCCCAGGGGAAGTACACCGGGGAGCTGTTTTTT.

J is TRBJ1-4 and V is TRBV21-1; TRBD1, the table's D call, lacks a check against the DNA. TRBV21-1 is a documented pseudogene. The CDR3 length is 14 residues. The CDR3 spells CASTPMGTASKLFF. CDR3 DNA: TGTGCCAGCACCCCAATGGGGACAGCTTCTAAACTGTTTTTT.